The 23 T cell receptor beta chains below come from one sample, sequenced in a study of control samples from healthy donors and cancer patients. Libraries were prepared by immunoSEQ multiplex PCR; TCRdb keeps only in-frame clonotypes and omits some of them. The sample contains 45,000 to 60,000 clones, roughly 94% of which appear only once. The sequencing input was blood. These TCRs come from a man aged 25 to 40 in good health.

The rearrangement joins TRBV14 to TRBJ1-2; no reliable D call. This CDR3 has 14 amino acids. The ends were cut back, 1 base at V and 3 bases at J, with 9 bases in the middle. Germline CDR1 SGHDN, CDR2 FVKESK. This chain's CDR3 is CASSQVNSDYGYTF. The CDR3 DNA reads as TGTGCCAGCAGCCAAGTGAACAGCGACTATGGCTACACCTTC.

This clone was seen once. The rearrangement links TRBV7-6 to TRBJ2-1, with 14 bases lining up with TRBD2. Unmatched junction bases numbered 15, after V lost 1 base and J lost 4 bases. Germline CDR1 and CDR2: SGHVS and FNYEAQ. The CDR3 consists of 21 residues. In nucleotides, the CDR3 is TGTGCCAGCAGCTTAGGGGCATACGGACTAGCGGGAGGCCGATCTTACAATGAGCAGTTCTTC. This translates into CASSLGAYGLAGGRSYNEQFF.

This clone is large by share. The chain has TRBV5-5 and TRBJ1-2, with D perhaps matching TRBD1 (5 bases). V was cut by 6 bases and J by 6 bases, with 9 bases left in between. Germline V gene data show CDR1 as SGHKS and CDR2 as YYEKEE (reference sequence). This CDR3 spans 11 amino acids. The CDR3 protein is CASTWGNGYTF. CDR3 bases: TGTGCCAGCACCTGGGGGAATGGCTACACCTTC.

V gene TRBV27 combines with J gene TRBJ1-2, with D possibly TRBD1 on 6 matching bases. Trimming pared 6 bases from V and 8 bases from J, leaving 19 bases between. Per germline, CDR1 MNHEY and CDR2 SMNVEV (reference sequence). The CDR3 length is 14 residues. The CDR3 nucleotides read TGTGCCAGCAGCCTTGCCGGGGGCAGGGACGGCTACACCTTC. Protein sequence: CASSLAGGRDGYTF.

The rearrangement links TRBV5-1 to TRBJ1-2; 7 bases fit TRBD1. The CDR3 spans 13 residues. V shed 5 bases and J 4 bases; nucleotides not matched to a gene: 5. The germline gives CDR1 SGHRS, CDR2 YFSETQ. CDR3 loop: CASRSEGAYGYTF. The CDR3 bases are TGCGCCAGCAGATCTGAGGGGGCCTATGGCTACACCTTC. The whole variable domain, filled in from reference TRBV5-1 and TRBJ1-2, reads KAGVTQTPRYLIKTRGQQVTLSCSPISGHRSVSWYQQTPGQGLQFLFEYFSETQRNKGNFPGRFSGRQFSNSRSEMNVSTLELGDSALYLCASRSEGAYGYTFGSGTRLTVV.

This chain connects TRBV9 to TRBJ1-4, with TRBD1 identical over 7 bases. V lost 5 bases and J lost 2; bases outside the gene matches: 6. This CDR3 spans 15 amino acids. The germline CDR1 and CDR2 sequences are SGDLS and YYNGEE. CDR3: CASSDTGATNEKLFF. The CDR3 coding sequence is TGTGCCAGCAGTGACACAGGGGCCACTAATGAAAAACTGTTTTTT.

V gene TRBV19 combines with J gene TRBJ1-3, with no clear D. The V gene's germline CDR1 is LNHDA and CDR2 SQIVND (reference sequence). The CDR3 covers 15 residues. Trimming cost V 3 bases and J 0 bases, with 9 bases left between them. The DNA of the CDR3 is TGTGCCAGTAGTATCTCACCGCGCTCTGGAAACACCATATATTTT. Its translation: CASSISPRSGNTIYF.

This clone was observed a single time. One junction end disagrees with the germline gene, perhaps due to a read error. V usage is TRBV7-2 and J usage is TRBJ1-2, with D perhaps TRBD1 (6 bases). Germline lookup yields CDR1 SGHTA and CDR2 FQGNSA. The CDR3 sequence is 15 residues long. The CDR3 loop reads CASSLAPPRGYGYTF. The CDR3 DNA reads TGTGCCAGCAGCCTAGCCCCCCCCAGGGGCTATGGCTACACCTTC.

This clone was counted between two and nine times. This chain connects TRBV13 to TRBJ2-5, with 10 bases that match TRBD1. Losses at the gene ends were 5 bases for V and 3 bases for J; bases not matched to a gene: 3. Germline CDR1 PRHDT, CDR2 FYEKMQ (reference sequence). This CDR3 spans 14 amino acids. The CDR3 loop is CASSPGQGKETQYF. CDR3 bases: TGTGCCAGCAGCCCGGGACAGGGGAAAGAGACCCAGTACTTC.

This CDR3 is CASSSRDKDGYTF. In DNA, the CDR3 is TGTGCCAGCAGTTCCCGGGACAAGGATGGCTACACCTTC. The chain is built from TRBV6-5 and TRBJ1-2; D is perhaps TRBD1 (6 bases). The ends were cut back, 4 bases at V and 6 bases at J, with 12 bases in the middle. The CDR3 length is 13 residues. Looked up from germline, CDR1 is MNHEY and CDR2 is SVGAGI.

This sequence joins TRBV19 and TRBJ2-7, with TRBD1 matching over 10 bases. The CDR3 has 14 residues. With V trimmed by 1 base and J by 5 bases, 2 bases remained unmatched. CDR1 is LNHDA, CDR2 SQIVND, per germline (reference sequence). The CDR3 loop is CASSIGQGANEQYF. CDR3 bases: TGTGCCAGTAGTATAGGACAGGGGGCAAACGAGCAGTACTTC.

The rearrangement links TRBV3-1 (or the pseudogene TRBV3-2) to TRBJ2-7; D possibly corresponds to TRBD1 (6 bases). The ends were cut back, 1 base at V and 2 bases at J, with 15 bases in the middle. The CDR3 consists of 16 residues. CDR1 is LGHDT, CDR2 YNNKEL, per germline (reference sequence). The CDR3 spells CASSQGPTGSPYEQYF. The DNA for the CDR3 is TGTGCCAGCAGCCAAGGTCCAACAGGGAGCCCCTACGAGCAGTACTTC.

This chain connects TRBV5-1 to TRBJ2-5; D might be TRBD1 or TRBD2, each matching 5 bases. Trimming cost V 4 bases and J 1 base, with 11 bases left between them. This CDR3 is built from 14 residues. Per germline, CDR1 SGHRS and CDR2 YFSETQ. CDR3 amino acids: CASSPGAIQETQYF. The DNA for the CDR3 is TGCGCCAGCAGCCCCGGGGCGATCCAAGAGACCCAGTACTTC.

This clone appeared once. This chain joins TRBV7-9 and TRBJ2-1, with 13 bases that match TRBD2. V lost 4 bases to trimming and J lost 6 bases; unmatched junction nucleotides: 3. CDR1 is SEHNR and CDR2 is FQNEAQ in the germline V gene (reference sequence). The CDR3 runs 15 residues. CDR3 in amino acids: CASSSTSGRVNEQFF. The DNA for the CDR3 is TGTGCCAGCAGCTCTACTAGCGGGAGGGTCAATGAGCAGTTCTTC.

The genes are TRBV20-1 and TRBJ2-1; D is uncertain. The CDR3 sequence is 11 residues long. Trimming removed 1 base at V and 4 bases at J, with 2 bases between. Per the germline V gene, CDR1 is DFQATT and CDR2 is SNEGSKA (reference sequence). This CDR3 reads CSARAYNEQFF. The CDR3 bases are TGCAGTGCTAGAGCATACAATGAGCAGTTCTTC.

The J gene is TRBJ2-4, the V gene TRBV19, with a possible D match to TRBD2 (5 bases). Germline lookup yields CDR1 LNHDA and CDR2 SQIVND (reference sequence). Trimming removed 1 base from V and 9 bases from J, with 13 bases in between. CDR3 length: 14 amino acids. The CDR3 sequence is CASSIGPGTSIQYF. CDR3 in DNA: TGTGCCAGTAGTATAGGGCCGGGAACAAGCATTCAGTACTTC.

The CDR3 coding sequence is TGCGCCAGCAGTTTAACCGGGACAGGGGCCTACGAGCAGTACTTC. Its protein is CASSLTGTGAYEQYF. The chain is built from TRBV5-1 and TRBJ2-7; 10 bases are shared with TRBD1. The V gene end was trimmed by 5 bases and the J gene end by 2 bases; junction bases not matched to a gene: 7. Germline values: CDR1 SGHRS, CDR2 YFSETQ. The CDR3 has 15 amino acids. Together with reference TRBV5-1 and TRBJ2-7, the CDR3 gives the full variable domain: KAGVTQTPRYLIKTRGQQVTLSCSPISGHRSVSWYQQTPGQGLQFLFEYFSETQRNKGNFPGRFSGRQFSNSRSEMNVSTLELGDSALYLCASSLTGTGAYEQYFGPGTRLTVT.

The CDR3 loop reads CASSLRTGAEGYTF. CDR3 in DNA: TGCGCCAGCAGCCTAAGGACAGGGGCGGAGGGCTACACCTTC. The chain has TRBV5-1 and TRBJ1-2; the match to TRBD1 covers 9 bases. CDR1 is SGHRS, CDR2 YFSETQ, per germline. V shed 4 bases and J 8 bases; nucleotides not matched to a gene: 9. CDR3 length equals 14 residues.

The chain has TRBV6-2 or TRBV6-3 and TRBJ2-1; TRBD2 is a possible D gene (7 bases). Trimming removed 3 bases from V and 6 bases from J, with 21 bases in between. CDR3 length: 17 residues. The germline V gene has CDR1 MNHEY and CDR2 SVGEGT. The CDR3 sequence: CASSYTGGSHLRNEQFF. The CDR3 region has the DNA TGTGCCAGCAGTTATACGGGGGGCAGTCATCTTCGCAATGAGCAGTTCTTC.

Comment on this clone: The identical CDR3 is also encoded by other nucleotide sequences in the sample. This chain uses TRBV11-2 with TRBJ1-2, with a possible D match to TRBD1 (5 bases). Germline loops: CDR1 SGHAT, CDR2 FQNNGV. The CDR3 length is 14 residues. Between the trimmed V and J ends, which lost 1 base and 6 bases, there was a span of 12 bases. CDR3 sequence reads: CASSLGQGGDGYTF. The CDR3, as DNA: TGTGCCAGCAGCTTAGGGCAGGGTGGGGATGGCTACACCTTC.

This clone was detected once. This rearrangement joins TRBV24-1 to TRBJ1-3, with no clear D. Germline values: CDR1 KGHDR, CDR2 SFDVKD. The CDR3 contains 15 residues. Between the trimmed V and J ends, which lost 3 bases and 1 base, there was a span of 9 bases. The chain's CDR3 is CATSDHGSSGNTIYF. CDR3 DNA sequence: TGTGCCACCAGTGATCACGGTTCGTCTGGAAACACCATATATTTT.

A single count supports this clone. The chain uses TRBV7-6 and TRBJ1-3; D unresolved. CDR1 and CDR2 (germline): SGHVS, FNYEAQ. V was trimmed by 1 base and J by 0 bases, leaving 19 bases between them. This CDR3 spans 19 amino acids. The CDR3 spells CASSLEVSGSRYSGNTIYF. Here the CDR3 DNA reads TGTGCCAGCAGCTTAGAGGTTAGCGGGTCGCGCTACTCTGGAAACACCATATATTTT.

The V and J genes are TRBV12-3 or TRBV12-4 and TRBJ1-1; D unclear. The V and J ends lost 1 base and 10 bases respectively, with 7 bases between them. This CDR3 contains 11 residues. CDR3: CASSLEGSAFF. The CDR3 region has the DNA TGTGCCAGCAGTTTAGAGGGCTCAGCTTTCTTT.